One and the same sample provided the 32 T cell receptor beta chains below, sequenced in a study of T-cell reconstitution after alpha-beta-depleted transplantation in children. TCRbeta library construction was performed incorporating unique molecular identifiers. One entry per CDR3 protein, called by TCRdb with MiXCR from the PCR reads. Of 200,000 to 250,000 distinct CDR3 sequences listed, less than 9% are singletons. The source material was PBMCs, mostly from graft donor cells, sampled 180 days after TCRalphabeta/CD19-depleted stem cell transplant. The receptors shown here come from a male patient under 18 who had a stem cell transplant for acute lymphoblastic leukemia, so the T cells may come from the graft donor.

This clonotype has at least ten counts. The rearrangement joins TRBV28 to TRBJ1-2; tentative D call: TRBD1 (5 bases). The CDR3 is 14 residues long. CDR1 MDHEN and CDR2 SYDVKM come from the germline V gene. Trimming left V 3 bases short and J 10 bases short, with 18 bases between. Written as DNA, the CDR3 is TGTGCCAGCAGTTTTCCCCAGGGTAACATTATCTACACCTTC. Translated, it gives CASSFPQGNIIYTF.

At least ten counts were recorded for this clonotype. The chain employs TRBV7-9 and TRBJ2-7; D tentatively reads TRBD1 or TRBD2 (6 bases each). This CDR3 spans 12 amino acids. V was cut by 7 bases and J by 7 bases, with 14 bases left in between. Germline loops: CDR1 SEHNR, CDR2 FQNEAQ (reference sequence). CDR3 loop: CASNGGRGEQYF. The CDR3 DNA reads TGTGCCAGCAACGGGGGCCGGGGTGAGCAGTACTTC.

This clonotype was seen ten or more times. The chain carries TRBV6-5 and TRBJ1-2; TRBD1 matches at 8 bases. The CDR3 consists of 15 residues. V lost 2 bases, J lost 8 bases, and 10 bases stayed unmatched. Germline-derived CDR1 and CDR2 are MNHEY and SVGAGI. The CDR3 DNA reads as TGTGCCAGCAGTTACCCTTTGACAGGGGCTCGGGGCTACACCTTC. Amino acids: CASSYPLTGARGYTF.

This clonotype was seen many times. The chain links TRBV7-8 to TRBJ1-1; the D gene is possibly TRBD1 (6 bases). In germline, CDR1 is SGHVS, CDR2 FQNEAQ. Trimming cost V 7 bases and J 5 bases, with 14 bases left between them. The CDR3 sequence is 13 residues long. CDR3: CASISGEGTEAFF. The CDR3 nucleotides read TGTGCCAGCATCTCAGGGGAAGGAACTGAAGCTTTCTTT.

This clonotype has a count of ten or more. The rearrangement links TRBV5-1 to TRBJ1-6; 8 bases align to TRBD1. The ends lost 1 base at V and 9 bases at J; junction bases unmatched: 3. CDR1 is SGHRS and CDR2 is YFSETQ in the germline V gene. The CDR3 has 14 amino acids. CDR3 bases: TGCGCCAGCAGCTTGCCAGGGGGCGGTTCACCCCTCCACTTT. As protein: CASSLPGGGSPLHF.

This clonotype appeared many times. The CDR3 here is CSVNRGSFF. The CDR3 bases are TGCAGCGTTAACAGGGGTTCGTTCTTC. The chain couples TRBV29-1 to TRBJ2-1, with TRBD1 matching 7 bases. This CDR3 comprises 9 residues. Germline V gives CDR1 SQVTM, CDR2 ANQGSEA. Unmatched junction bases numbered 4, after V lost 5 bases and J lost 15 bases.

This clonotype was detected many times. This chain connects TRBV20-1 to TRBJ2-7, with 13 nucleotides matching TRBD2. The CDR3 extends over 16 amino acids. The ends lost 2 bases at V and 1 base at J; junction bases unmatched: 5. CDR1 and CDR2 (germline): DFQATT, SNEGSKA (reference sequence). In DNA form, the CDR3 reads TGCAGTGCTAGACCACTAGCGGGGGGGCCATCCTACGAGCAGTACTTC. This sequence encodes CSARPLAGGPSYEQYF.

This clonotype has ten or more counts. The J gene is TRBJ1-1, the V gene TRBV20-1; D is perhaps TRBD1 (5 bases). V lost 6 bases and J 4 bases, leaving 15 bases between the germline ends. This CDR3 contains 13 residues. CDR1 DFQATT and CDR2 SNEGSKA come from the germline V gene (reference sequence). CDR3 in DNA: TGCAGTGCAGACGAGGGGTTGGTCACTGAAGCTTTCTTT. Its translation is CSADEGLVTEAFF.

Only a few counts were recorded for this clonotype. This chain uses TRBV3-1 with TRBJ2-5; D might be TRBD1 or TRBD2, each matching 5 bases. Trimming took 4 bases from V and 7 from J, leaving 16 bases between them. Per the germline V gene, CDR1 is LGHDT and CDR2 is YNNKEL (reference sequence). There are 14 residues in the CDR3. CDR3 in DNA: TGTGCCAGCAGCCGAGAAGTGGGGGTGAGGACCCAGTACTTC. This translates into CASSREVGVRTQYF.

This chain uses TRBV2 with TRBJ2-1, with 9 bases fitting TRBD2. V was pared by 4 bases and J by 6 bases, with 7 bases of the junction left unmatched. This CDR3 region has 15 residues. Germline-derived CDR1 and CDR2 are SNHLY and FYNNEI. The CDR3 DNA sequence: TGTGCCAGCAGTGTAATTAGCGGGAGTCTCAATGAGCAGTTCTTC. Translated, it gives CASSVISGSLNEQFF.

This clonotype was seen at least ten times. The chain recombines TRBV4-1 with TRBJ2-3; D not resolved. CDR1 and CDR2 from the germline V gene are MGHRA and YSYEKL. This CDR3 is built from 13 residues. V lost 0 bases, J lost 8 bases, and 9 bases lay in between. For the CDR3, the DNA is TGCGCCAGCAGCCAAGACTACGAGTCTACGCAGTATTTT. Protein: CASSQDYESTQYF.

The sample holds many counts of this clonotype. This rearrangement joins TRBV29-1 to TRBJ2-4; TRBD2 aligns across 10 bases. Germline trimming cut 5 bases from V and 0 bases from J; bases unmatched to any gene: 1. Per germline, CDR1 SQVTM and CDR2 ANQGSEA. There are 14 residues in the CDR3. This chain's CDR3 is CSVSGRVAKNIQYF. The CDR3 DNA follows: TGCAGCGTTAGCGGGAGGGTAGCCAAAAACATTCAGTACTTC.

This clonotype was detected many times. The V gene is TRBV20-1, the J gene TRBJ2-2; 8 nucleotides match TRBD2. This CDR3 has 14 residues. Germline V gene data show CDR1 as DFQATT and CDR2 as SNEGSKA (reference sequence). V shed 3 bases, J shed 7 bases, and the junction held 7 bases outside the gene matches. The DNA for the CDR3 is TGCAGTGCTAGCGGGAGGGCCAGAAGCGGGGAGCTGTTTTTT. It yields the protein CSASGRARSGELFF.

The chain links TRBV25-1 to TRBJ2-3; either TRBD1 or TRBD2 may supply D (5 bases each). CDR1 is MGHDK, CDR2 SYGVNS, per germline. Trimming stripped 10 bases from V and 2 bases from J, with 16 bases between. The CDR3 runs to 14 residues. The CDR3 coding sequence is TGTGCCATGGGCCCGGGGCTATACACAGATACGCAGTATTTT. Its protein is CAMGPGLYTDTQYF. The variable domain in full, with the rest retrieved from reference TRBV25-1 and TRBJ2-3, is EADIYQTPRYLVIGTGKKITLECSQTMGHDKMYWYQQDPGMELHLIHYSYGVNSTEKGDLSSESTVSRIRTEHFPLTLESARPSHTSQYLCAMGPGLYTDTQYFGPGTRLTVL.

The rearrangement joins TRBV27 to TRBJ2-6, with a possible D match to TRBD1 (5 bases). In germline, CDR1 is MNHEY, CDR2 SMNVEV (reference sequence). Trimming took 5 bases from V and 4 from J, leaving 18 bases between them. The CDR3 totals 17 residues. The CDR3, as DNA: TGTGCCAGCAGTCCCAGGGTACCTCAGCAAGGGGCCAACGTCCTGACTTTC. This translates into CASSPRVPQQGANVLTF. Variable domain in full (rest from reference TRBV27 and TRBJ2-6): EAQVTQNPRYLITVTGKKLTVTCSQNMNHEYMSWYRQDPGLGLRQIYYSMNVEVTDKGDVPEGYKVSRKEKRNFPLILESPSPNQTSLYFCASSPRVPQQGANVLTFGAGSRLTVL.

Many counts were recorded for this clonotype. V usage is TRBV25-1 and J usage is TRBJ1-6, with unresolved D. V shed 4 bases and J shed 0 bases, with 19 bases lying between them. This CDR3 contains 19 residues. Germline V gene data show CDR1 as MGHDK and CDR2 as SYGVNS. The CDR3 reads CASSGMDGRLSSYNSPLHF. Written as DNA, the CDR3 is TGTGCCAGCAGTGGGATGGATGGACGACTAAGCTCCTATAATTCACCCCTCCACTTT.

As concerns this clonotype: This clone may be a read error of a much larger clone one base away. The CDR3 coding sequence is TGTGCCAGCAGTGAAACACTCCGGAGCACCCAGTACTTC. Translation: CASSETLRSTQYF. This chain links TRBV25-1 with TRBJ2-5; D is uncertain. This CDR3 is 13 amino acids long. The germline gives CDR1 MGHDK, CDR2 SYGVNS. V was clipped by 2 bases and J by 8 bases, with 12 bases between them. Complete variable domain (other parts from reference TRBV25-1 and TRBJ2-5): EADIYQTPRYLVIGTGKKITLECSQTMGHDKMYWYQQDPGMELHLIHYSYGVNSTEKGDLSSESTVSRIRTEHFPLTLESARPSHTSQYLCASSETLRSTQYFGPGTRLLVL.

The sample holds many counts of this clonotype. The genes are TRBV5-1 and TRBJ1-1; 7 bases line up with TRBD1. Per germline, CDR1 SGHRS and CDR2 YFSETQ. The CDR3 is 14 amino acids. J gave up 5 bases and V 0 bases, and 4 bases lay outside the gene matches. CDR3 coding DNA: TGCGCCAGCAGCTTGGAGACAGGGTGGACTGAAGCTTTCTTT. This gives the protein CASSLETGWTEAFF.

In the case of this clonotype: A much larger clone differs by one base, so this may be a read error. The CDR3 does not end in the conserved phenylalanine or tryptophan, so this is likely a read error. The chain is built from TRBV29-1 and TRBJ1-1; D gene ambiguous. The CDR3 contains 12 residues. Germline assignment: CDR1 SQVTM and CDR2 ANQGSEA. The V end lost 4 bases, the J end lost 5 bases, and 11 bases lay between the germline ends. Here the CDR3 reads CSVAGFETEAFC. CDR3 in DNA: TGCAGCGTTGCTGGGTTTGAGACTGAAGCTTTCTGT.

This clonotype was seen many times. This chain links TRBV5-5 with TRBJ2-7; D is undetermined. This CDR3 region has 16 residues. Trimming left V 1 base short and J 0 bases short, with 14 bases between. CDR1 is SGHKS, CDR2 YYEKEE, per germline (reference sequence). The DNA of the CDR3 is TGTGCCAGCAGCTTGTGGGCAGGCTCAAGCTCCTACGAGCAGTACTTC. It translates to CASSLWAGSSSYEQYF.

Ten or more counts support this clonotype. The chain couples TRBV10-3 to TRBJ1-1, with a possible D match to TRBD1 (6 bases). Germline V gene data show CDR1 as ENHRY and CDR2 as SYGVKD. CDR3 length equals 10 residues. V was pared by 11 bases and J by 8 bases, with 12 bases between. As DNA, the CDR3 is TGTGCCGCCAGGACAGTCGAAGCTTTCTTT. It encodes CAARTVEAFF.

This clonotype was counted many times. The chain couples TRBV5-1 to TRBJ2-1; D is undetermined. V was shortened by 2 bases and J by 7 bases, with 4 bases between the two germline ends. Looked up from germline, CDR1 is SGHRS and CDR2 is YFSETQ. The CDR3 runs 11 residues. The CDR3 DNA reads TGCGCCAGCAGCTTCGCGAATGAGCAGTTCTTC. This sequence encodes CASSFANEQFF.

This clonotype was recorded many times. This chain links TRBV29-1 with TRBJ2-7, with 9 nucleotides matching TRBD2. Germline loops: CDR1 SQVTM, CDR2 ANQGSEA. The V segment lost 3 bases and the J segment 4 bases; nucleotides outside the gene matches: 4. The CDR3 is 13 residues long. The CDR3 reads CSVEDSGRYEQYF. DNA for the CDR3: TGCAGCGTTGAGGATAGCGGGAGATACGAGCAGTACTTC.

This clonotype was seen at least ten times. V gene TRBV5-5 combines with J gene TRBJ2-1; 7 nucleotides align to TRBD2. CDR1 is SGHKS, CDR2 YYEKEE, per germline (reference sequence). Trimming took 0 bases from V and 4 from J; bases not matched to a gene: 7. CDR3 length equals 16 residues. CDR3 DNA sequence: TGTGCCAGCAGCTTGGCCGGAGCGGGGCTTTACAATGAGCAGTTCTTC. Its protein product is CASSLAGAGLYNEQFF.

The chain combines TRBV19 with TRBJ2-1, with TRBD2 matching 8 bases. Germline-derived CDR1 and CDR2 are LNHDA and SQIVND (reference sequence). The CDR3 covers 13 residues. The ends lost 7 bases at V and 4 bases at J; junction bases unmatched: 3. The CDR3 sequence is CASTASGYNEQFF. The CDR3 DNA follows: TGTGCCAGTACCGCTAGCGGGTACAATGAGCAGTTCTTC.

This clonotype was seen many times. The chain employs TRBV29-1 and TRBJ1-4; tentative D call: TRBD1 (5 bases). V was cut by 7 bases and J by 0 bases, with 9 bases left in between. The germline V gene has CDR1 SQVTM and CDR2 ANQGSEA. The CDR3 is 13 residues long. The CDR3 DNA is TGCAGCGCCCAGGGAGCAACTAATGAAAAACTGTTTTTT. Its protein is CSAQGATNEKLFF.

This chain links TRBV4-3 with TRBJ2-1; D tentatively fits TRBD1 or TRBD2 (5 bases each). Germline V CDR1 and CDR2: LGHNA, YSLEER. CDR3 size: 15 residues. Trimming cost V 4 bases and J 9 bases, with 19 bases left between them. The CDR3 protein is CASSRGGASLGEQFF. The DNA for the CDR3 is TGCGCCAGCAGCCGCGGTGGGGCTAGCCTAGGTGAGCAGTTCTTC.

In its sample, this clonotype was seen many times. The V gene is TRBV9, the J gene TRBJ2-7; 7 bases are shared with TRBD1. V shed 3 bases, J shed 3 bases, and the junction held 6 bases outside the gene matches. CDR1 is SGDLS and CDR2 is YYNGEE in the germline V gene. The CDR3 loop spans 14 amino acids. CDR3 sequence reads: CASSADPGGYEQYF. The CDR3, as DNA: TGTGCCAGCAGCGCCGATCCAGGGGGCTACGAGCAGTACTTC.

At least ten counts were recorded for this clonotype. The V call is TRBV6-5, the J call TRBJ1-2, with a possible D match to TRBD1 (5 bases). CDR1 is MNHEY and CDR2 is SVGAGI in the germline V gene. The V end was cut by 7 bases, the J end by 9 bases, with 15 bases between. CDR3 length: 12 amino acids. This CDR3 reads CASTLGDESYTF. The CDR3 nucleotides read TGTGCCAGCACCCTGGGGGACGAGAGCTACACCTTC.

This clonotype was seen at least ten times. The rearrangement joins TRBV20-1 to TRBJ2-1; D is unclear. V shed 6 bases and J shed 2 bases, with 5 bases lying between them. Per the germline V gene, CDR1 is DFQATT and CDR2 is SNEGSKA (reference sequence). The CDR3 totals 11 residues. CDR3: CSAPPYNEQFF. DNA of the CDR3: TGCAGTGCCCCTCCCTACAATGAGCAGTTCTTC.

In the case of this clonotype: A read error is possible here, since a much larger clone lies one base away. In nucleotides, the CDR3 is TGCAGCGTTGCGGACGATTCCTACGAGCAGTACTTC. Translation: CSVADDSYEQYF. This chain connects TRBV29-1 to TRBJ2-7; the D is unclear. Germline V gives CDR1 SQVTM, CDR2 ANQGSEA. The CDR3 sequence is 12 residues long. V lost 4 bases, J lost 1 base, and 8 bases lay in between.

This clonotype has a count of ten or more. The chain combines TRBV12-3 or TRBV12-4 with TRBJ1-4; TRBD1 might be the D (5 bases). This CDR3 is 15 amino acids long. Trimming shortened V by 3 bases and J by 9 bases, and 17 bases separated the two germline ends. CDR3 amino acids: CASSFGGLRGQKLFF. CDR3 in DNA: TGTGCCAGCAGTTTCGGTGGACTGAGGGGCCAAAAACTGTTTTTT.